The T cell receptor (beta chain) described here comes from a study of blood T cells in healthy people across ages. Together with a sample-barcoded 5' primer, a J-beta primer mix was included in a second PCR lasting about 7 to 12 cycles. From the 5' RACE reads, TCRdb called clonotypes with MiXCR, one entry per CDR3 protein. The sample has 500,000 to 550,000 distinct CDR3 sequences; less than 25% are singletons. CDR3 length: 13 residues. Germline assignment: CDR1 DFQATT and CDR2 SNEGSKA (reference sequence). The junction had 3 bases not matched to a gene; V was cut back by 3 bases and J by 2 bases. These same data were also listed under a study on T cells of mothers and their children.

This clonotype originated in a boy aged 5-17 years in good health. Specimen: blood. The chain joins TRBV20-1 to TRBJ2-5, with TRBD2 matching over 7 bases. CDR3: CSASGLGQETQYF. The DNA of the CDR3 is TGCAGTGCTAGTGGACTAGGTCAAGAGACCCAGTACTTC.